The clone carrying this TCR beta chain has just a few counts. The data were obtained in a study of blood T cell repertoires in COVID-19. Study details: From T cells, B-cell-depleted T cells, or PBMCs came the material, which was cDNA or gDNA.

From germline, CDR1 is SGHTA and CDR2 FQGNSA. J was trimmed by 6 bases and V by 4 bases; bases with no gene match: 3. This CDR3 is built from 13 residues. How the authors handled the data: For nucleated cells, counts were estimated from reference gene primer amplification. Only in-frame clones appear in the TCRdb table, and some are missing; sequencing was by immunoSEQ multiplex PCR. That table supplies the V and J calls and clone size; D and trimming were determined from the DNA. The data contain 60,000 to 75,000 clones, under 85% of them singletons. This chain links TRBV7-2 with TRBJ2-3, with TRBD2 matching over 8 bases. The material sequenced was peripheral blood. This receptor was obtained from a woman aged 45 to 65 with active or convalescent COVID-19. The CDR3 sequence is CASSWPGGDTQYF. The DNA of the CDR3 is TGTGCCAGCAGCTGGCCGGGGGGGGATACGCAGTATTTT. Filled out from reference TRBV7-2 and TRBJ2-3, the complete variable domain reads GAGVSQSPSNKVTEKGKDVELRCDPISGHTALYWYRQSLGQGLEFLIYFQGNSAPDKSGLPSDRFSAERTGGSVSTLTIQRTQQEDSAVYLCASSWPGGDTQYFGPGTRLTVL.